This T cell receptor beta chain was sequenced for a study of blood T cell repertoires in COVID-19. Study context: T cells, B-cell-depleted T cells, or PBMCs provided the cDNA or gDNA that served as material.

This CDR3 comprises 14 residues. V was pared by 5 bases and J by 3 bases, with 4 bases of the junction left unmatched. Per the germline V gene, CDR1 is SGHRS and CDR2 is YFSETQ. In the original processing: How many nucleated cells were present was estimated from reference gene primer amplification. Assay used: immunoSEQ multiplex PCR; TCRdb lists only in-frame clones, some missing. That table supplies the V and J calls and clone size; D and trimming were determined from the DNA. The sample shows around 70,000 clones, roughly 80% of them seen only once. The sample consisted of peripheral blood. V is TRBV5-1 and J is TRBJ2-7; 11 bases agree with TRBD1. The sequence derives from a woman older than 75 with active or convalescent COVID-19. The DNA of the CDR3 is TGCGCCAGCAGTTCCGGGACAGGGGGCTACGAGCAGTACTTC. Amino acid sequence: CASSSGTGGYEQYF.